These 6 T cell receptor beta chains were sequenced from one sample in a study of blood T cells in healthy people across ages. A J-beta primer mix and a sample-barcoded 5' primer were used in a second PCR of roughly 7 to 12 cycles. TCRdb ran MiXCR on the 5' RACE reads and lists one entry per CDR3 protein. The sample has about 1,500,000 distinct CDR3 sequences, approximately 40% seen once; the top ten hold roughly 8.2%. The material sequenced was blood. All receptors derive from a woman aged 18-29 years in good health.

The chain recombines TRBV10-2 with TRBJ1-2, with 7 bases identical to TRBD1. V dropped 6 bases and J dropped 3; count of bases not matched to a gene: 7. The V gene's germline CDR1 is WSHSY and CDR2 SAAADI. CDR3 length: 14 residues. The chain's CDR3 is CASRPGQADYGYTF. CDR3 bases: TGCGCCAGCAGACCCGGACAGGCCGACTATGGCTACACCTTC.

This sequence joins TRBV7-9 and TRBJ2-1; D is possibly TRBD2 (7 bases). The CDR3 consists of 16 residues. CDR1 and CDR2 (germline): SEHNR, FQNEAQ (reference sequence). V lost 5 bases to trimming and J lost 1 base, with 15 bases between them. The CDR3 loop reads CASSPPGGTSYNEQFF. DNA of the CDR3: TGTGCCAGCAGCCCCCCCGGGGGGACATCCTACAATGAGCAGTTCTTC.

Comment on this clonotype: A much more abundant neighbour one base away suggests this may be a read error. The chain couples TRBV25-1 to TRBJ1-2, with D possibly TRBD1 on 5 matching bases. This CDR3 has 13 amino acids. Per germline, CDR1 MGHDK and CDR2 SYGVNS. DNA for the CDR3: TGTGCCAGCATCGGGGCAGGGAGCTATGGCCACACCTTC. It translates to CASIGAGSYGHTF.

This rearrangement joins TRBV5-1 to TRBJ2-1; 7 bases fit TRBD1. The J segment lost 10 bases and the V segment lost 4 bases, leaving 14 bases of the junction unmatched. Germline-derived CDR1 and CDR2 are SGHRS and YFSETQ. This CDR3 has 15 residues. CDR3 sequence: CASSIPQGSGKEQFF. DNA for the CDR3: TGCGCCAGCAGCATACCACAGGGGTCGGGGAAGGAGCAGTTCTTC.

The chain recombines TRBV28 with TRBJ2-1, with 12 bases matching TRBD1. The CDR3 length is 15 residues. The junction had 7 bases not matched to a gene; V was cut back by 6 bases and J by 7 bases. Looked up from germline, CDR1 is MDHEN and CDR2 is SYDVKM. The CDR3 sequence is CASSNRDRGQNEQFF. DNA for the CDR3: TGTGCCAGCAGCAACCGGGACAGGGGGCAGAATGAGCAGTTCTTC. Full variable domain (missing parts from reference TRBV28 and TRBJ2-1): DVKVTQSSRYLVKRTGEKVFLECVQDMDHENMFWYRQDPGLGLRLIYFSYDVKMKEKGDIPEGYSVSREKKERFSLILESASTNQTSMYLCASSNRDRGQNEQFFGPGTRLTVL.

This clonotype was detected a few times. The chain carries TRBV12-3 or TRBV12-4 and TRBJ1-2; D gene unclear. The CDR3 runs to 11 residues. Trimming pared 10 bases from V and 5 bases from J, leaving 11 bases between. The CDR3 protein is CAIGQQYGYTF. CDR3 bases: TGTGCCATTGGCCAACAATATGGCTACACCTTC.